A single sample gave rise to the 29 T cell receptor beta chains below, sequenced in a study of multiple sclerosis patients with progressive multifocal leukoencephalopathy. Repertoires were generated with immunoSEQ multiplex PCR, while TCRdb's copy carries only in-frame clones and drops some. Of some 25,000 clones listed, 91% are singletons. The time point was: about a year of natalizumab therapy. The source material was PBMCs, sampled from a patient treated with natalizumab. Every receptor here comes from a man between 25 and 39 years old with multiple sclerosis.

The chain combines TRBV6-1 with TRBJ1-1; D gene uncertain. The CDR3 is made up of 13 amino acids. V was clipped by 8 bases and J by 0 bases, with 10 bases between them. Looked up from germline, CDR1 is MNHNS and CDR2 is SASEGT. The CDR3 region has the DNA TGTGCCAGCCTGTCAAAGATGAACACTGAAGCTTTCTTT. Translated, it gives CASLSKMNTEAFF.

CDR3 sequence reads: CASSPGGLVYEQYF. The DNA for the CDR3 is TGTGCCAGCTCACCAGGGGGACTAGTCTACGAGCAGTACTTC. The gene calls are TRBV18 and TRBJ2-7, with TRBD2 identical over 8 bases. The CDR3 has 14 amino acids. The germline CDR1 and CDR2 sequences are KGHSH and LQKENI. The trim removed 2 bases at V and 3 bases at J, leaving 3 bases unmatched.

Details on this clone: Within the sample, other DNA sequences also encode this same CDR3. The chain couples TRBV27 to TRBJ2-3; D perhaps matches TRBD2 (7 bases). The CDR3 contains 13 residues. Trimming pared 2 bases from V and 8 bases from J, leaving 11 bases between. Germline CDR1 MNHEY, CDR2 SMNVEV (reference sequence). Written as DNA, the CDR3 is TGTGCCAGCAGTTTAAGGGGGGAGGGTACGCAGTATTTT. It is translated as CASSLRGEGTQYF.

CDR3 nucleotide sequence: TGTGCCAGCAGTGAAGAAGCACCCACTGAAGCTTTCTTT. This codes for CASSEEAPTEAFF. V and J are TRBV2 and TRBJ1-1; unclear D gene. The ends were cut back, 1 base at V and 4 bases at J, with 7 bases in the middle. Germline V gives CDR1 SNHLY, CDR2 FYNNEI. CDR3 length: 13 amino acids.

The rearrangement joins TRBV30 to TRBJ1-4, with 7 bases that match TRBD1. The CDR3 is 15 amino acids. Germline V gene lookup returns CDR1 GTSNPN and CDR2 SVGIG (reference sequence). With 5 bases clipped from V and 3 bases from J, the junction kept 9 bases outside the gene matches. CDR3 nucleotides: TGTGCCTGGGATCGACCAGGGGGGCCTAATGAAAAACTGTTTTTT. Residues: CAWDRPGGPNEKLFF.

In the case of this clone: The germline gene is not matched at one end of the junction; a read error may be the cause. The J gene is TRBJ2-1, the V gene TRBV30; no clear D. This CDR3 is built from 14 residues. The germline V gene encodes CDR1 GTSNPN and CDR2 SVGIG (reference sequence). The CDR3 nucleotides are TGTGCCTGGAGTGGCTTCTATTCTTCGAATGGGCAGTTCTTC. Its protein is CAWSGFYSSNGQFF.

The V call is TRBV5-4, the J call TRBJ2-3; no firm D call. The CDR3 extends over 14 amino acids. Per the germline V gene, CDR1 is SGHNT and CDR2 is YYREEE (reference sequence). Deletions cut 0 bases from V and 4 bases from J, with 9 bases between. CDR3 nucleotide sequence: TGTGCCAGCAGCTTGGCCGGAGTCCCAGATACGCAGTATTTT. Translating gives CASSLAGVPDTQYF. The full variable domain, with the rest looked up from reference TRBV5-4 and TRBJ2-3, is ETGVTQSPTHLIKTRGQQVTLRCSSQSGHNTVSWYQQALGQGPQFIFQYYREEENGRGNFPPRFSGLQFPNYSSELNVNALELDDSALYLCASSLAGVPDTQYFGPGTRLTVL.

The rearrangement joins TRBV29-1 to TRBJ2-7, with a weak D call TRBD1 (6 bases). The CDR3 is 12 residues long. In germline, CDR1 is SQVTM, CDR2 ANQGSEA. Trimming took 1 base from V and 3 from J, leaving 7 bases between them. CDR3 nucleotides: TGCAGCGTTGAAGCCAGGGGCTACGAGCAGTACTTC. It translates to CSVEARGYEQYF.

This clone was detected only a few times. Germline and junction disagree at one end, which may indicate a read error. The chain couples TRBV27 to TRBJ2-2, with a possible D match to TRBD2 (6 bases). The germline CDR1 and CDR2 sequences are MNHEY and SMNVEV (reference sequence). The CDR3 loop spans 16 amino acids. CDR3 sequence (DNA): TGTGCCAGCAGTTTACTCGGGACTGGGAACACCGGGGAGCTGGTTTTT. Translated, it gives CASSLLGTGNTGELVF.

J is TRBJ2-7 and V is TRBV5-6; no firm D call. Germline V gene lookup returns CDR1 SGHDT and CDR2 YYEEEE. The CDR3 sequence is 12 residues long. The V and J ends lost 3 bases and 6 bases respectively, with 10 bases between them. The CDR3 loop reads CASSSTVGEQYF. CDR3 DNA sequence: TGTGCCAGCAGCTCCACGGTAGGCGAGCAGTACTTC. Combining the CDR3 with reference TRBV5-6 and TRBJ2-7 gives the whole variable domain DAGVTQSPTHLIKTRGQQVTLRCSPKSGHDTVSWYQQALGQGPQFIFQYYEEEERQRGNFPDRFSGHQFPNYSSELNVNALLLGDSALYLCASSSTVGEQYFGPGTRLTVT.

The chain joins TRBV4-2 to TRBJ2-1; TRBD2 might be the D (5 bases). CDR1 is LGHNA and CDR2 is YNFKEQ in the germline V gene. The CDR3 runs 15 residues. V lost 0 bases and J 0 bases, leaving 6 bases between the germline ends. The CDR3, as DNA: TGTGCCAGCAGCCAAGAGGAGGTCTCCTACAATGAGCAGTTCTTC. Translated: CASSQEEVSYNEQFF.

The J gene is TRBJ1-2, the V gene TRBV7-9; TRBD1 might be the D (6 bases). In germline, CDR1 is SEHNR, CDR2 FQNEAQ (reference sequence). The CDR3 is 13 amino acids. V lost 5 bases and J lost 8, with 15 bases in between. The CDR3 spells CASSEQGRSGYTF. In DNA, the CDR3 is TGTGCCAGCAGCGAACAGGGCCGGAGCGGCTACACCTTC.

The rearrangement uses TRBV6-4 and TRBJ2-1; perhaps TRBD1 as D (5 bases). The CDR3 length is 13 residues. With 5 bases removed from V and 2 bases from J, the gap between germline ends came to 7 bases. The germline gives CDR1 MRHNA, CDR2 SNTAGT. The CDR3 coding sequence is TGTGCCAGCAGTCAAGGGGCCTACAATGAGCAGTTCTTC. It encodes CASSQGAYNEQFF.

The genes are TRBV5-1 and TRBJ2-4, with 9 bases aligning to TRBD2. The germline V gene has CDR1 SGHRS and CDR2 YFSETQ. The V segment lost 0 bases and the J segment 2 bases; nucleotides outside the gene matches: 6. The CDR3 consists of 17 residues. The CDR3 bases are TGCGCCAGCAGCTTGGTTGGCGGGAGGGCCTCCAAAAACATTCAGTACTTC. Protein sequence: CASSLVGGRASKNIQYF.

This clone was recorded once. The chain links TRBV4-3 to TRBJ1-6, with D hard to call. The CDR3 runs 16 residues. Germline V gene sequence: CDR1 LGHNA, CDR2 YSLEER. Trimming removed 0 bases from V and 10 bases from J, with 16 bases in between. CDR3 loop: CASSQDLTGSRSPLHF. The CDR3 bases are TGCGCCAGCAGCCAAGATTTAACCGGTTCGAGGTCACCCCTCCACTTT.

The chain combines TRBV15 with TRBJ2-2; no clear D. Trimming left V 0 bases short and J 2 bases short, with 7 bases between. The CDR3 is 15 amino acids. CDR1 and CDR2 from the germline V gene are LNHNV and YYDKDF (reference sequence). The CDR3: CATSREALNTGELFF. The CDR3 DNA reads as TGTGCCACCAGCAGAGAGGCCCTCAACACCGGGGAGCTGTTTTTT.

This chain uses TRBV5-1 with TRBJ2-1, with D possibly matching TRBD2 (5 bases). CDR1 SGHRS and CDR2 YFSETQ come from the germline V gene. There are 15 residues in the CDR3. The germline V and J ends were trimmed by 0 bases and 7 bases, with 14 bases remaining between them. The CDR3 nucleotides are TGCGCCAGCAGCTTGGTCGGGGAAAACTGGAATGAGCAGTTCTTC. As protein: CASSLVGENWNEQFF.

This clone showed up just a few times. The CDR3 region is CASSLRLPGSGETQYF. The CDR3 DNA reads as TGTGCCAGCAGTTTGAGGCTACCAGGGTCGGGAGAGACCCAGTACTTC. The chain is built from TRBV6-6 and TRBJ2-5; TRBD1 might be the D (5 bases). CDR1 and CDR2 (germline): MNHNY, SVGAGI (reference sequence). Trimming shortened V by 4 bases and J by 4 bases, and 19 bases separated the two germline ends. The CDR3 is 16 residues long.

The chain employs TRBV4-1 and TRBJ2-3; D not certain. CDR3 length equals 13 residues. V dropped 2 bases and J dropped 5 bases, with 8 bases sitting between them. Germline V gene data show CDR1 as MGHRA and CDR2 as YSYEKL. The CDR3 here is CASSQISEDTQYF. The DNA of the CDR3 is TGCGCCAGCAGCCAAATCTCGGAAGATACGCAGTATTTT.

The chain employs TRBV5-1 and TRBJ1-4, with D possibly matching TRBD1 (5 bases). CDR1 and CDR2 (germline): SGHRS, YFSETQ. The CDR3 extends over 14 amino acids. Trimming stripped 3 bases from V and 4 bases from J, with 10 bases between. CDR3 protein: CASSSGRDNEKLFF. In nucleotides, the CDR3 is TGCGCCAGCAGCTCGGGACGCGATAATGAAAAACTGTTTTTT. Based on the CDR3 plus reference TRBV5-1 and TRBJ1-4, the full variable domain is KAGVTQTPRYLIKTRGQQVTLSCSPISGHRSVSWYQQTPGQGLQFLFEYFSETQRNKGNFPGRFSGRQFSNSRSEMNVSTLELGDSALYLCASSSGRDNEKLFFGSGTQLSVL.

The chain is built from TRBV10-3 and TRBJ2-2; TRBD2 agrees at 11 bases. The CDR3 has 16 amino acids. V gave up 4 bases and J gave up 1 base; unmatched junction bases: 2. CDR1 and CDR2 (germline): ENHRY, SYGVKD. CDR3 loop: CAISVGTSGNTGELFF. DNA of the CDR3: TGTGCCATCAGTGTGGGGACTAGCGGGAACACCGGGGAGCTGTTTTTT.

The rearrangement joins TRBV20-1 to TRBJ1-2; no reliable D call. V was pared by 0 bases and J by 5 bases, with 4 bases between. From germline, CDR1 is DFQATT and CDR2 SNEGSKA (reference sequence). This CDR3 is built from 11 residues. This CDR3 is CSARERYGYTF. CDR3 DNA sequence: TGCAGTGCTAGAGAACGTTATGGCTACACCTTC.

V usage is TRBV21-1 and J usage is TRBJ1-5; the table's TRBD1 call for D was not verified on the DNA. TRBV21-1 is listed as a pseudogene. The CDR3 consists of 16 residues. CDR3 region: CASSKGKQELNQPQHF. In DNA, the CDR3 is TGTGCCAGCAGCAAAGGGAAACAGGAGTTGAATCAGCCCCAGCATTTT.

This chain joins TRBV2 and TRBJ2-2; D is unresolved. The CDR3 consists of 15 residues. Deletions cut 6 bases from V and 6 bases from J, with 17 bases between. Germline values: CDR1 SNHLY, CDR2 FYNNEI. The CDR3 DNA is TGTGCCAGCAGGGCCACCCCTAGTCTTCCCGGGGAGCTGTTTTTT. It translates to CASRATPSLPGELFF.

The chain links TRBV11-2 to TRBJ2-5, with a weak D call TRBD2 (5 bases). Germline V gives CDR1 SGHAT, CDR2 FQNNGV. The CDR3 covers 15 residues. V was trimmed by 0 bases and J by 5 bases, leaving 13 bases between them. As DNA, the CDR3 is TGTGCCAGCAGCTTAGAGGGGAGCGCGTTGGAGACCCAGTACTTC. Residues: CASSLEGSALETQYF.

J is TRBJ2-7 and V is TRBV21-1. TRBV21-1 is a listed pseudogene. CDR3 length: 17 residues. The CDR3 sequence is CGPTPGPKKKKAYEQYV. CDR3 DNA: TGTGGGCCGACGCCGGGACCGAAGAAAAAGAAAGCCTACGAGCAGTACGTC.

The chain links TRBV7-9 to TRBJ1-1, with 10 positions matching TRBD1. The CDR3 is 15 amino acids. Per germline, CDR1 SEHNR and CDR2 FQNEAQ (reference sequence). V dropped 5 bases and J dropped 3; count of bases not matched to a gene: 6. CDR3 coding DNA: TGTGCCAGCAGCGCCCCCGGGACAGGGGACACTGAAGCTTTCTTT. Amino acids: CASSAPGTGDTEAFF. The full variable domain, in which reference TRBV7-9 and TRBJ1-1 provide the parts outside the CDR3, is DTGVSQNPRHKITKRGQNVTFRCDPISEHNRLYWYRQTLGQGPEFLTYFQNEAQLEKSRLLSDRFSAERPKGSFSTLEIQRTEQGDSAMYLCASSAPGTGDTEAFFGQGTRLTVV.

V and J are TRBV4-3 and TRBJ1-2; D not certain. The CDR3 has 15 residues. From germline, CDR1 is LGHNA and CDR2 YSLEER. The V and J ends lost 0 bases and 6 bases respectively, with 14 bases between them. The DNA of the CDR3 is TGCGCCAGCAGCCAAGAGGGAACAAGGGCGCATGGCTACACCTTC. As protein: CASSQEGTRAHGYTF.

This chain connects TRBV4-1 to TRBJ2-3; possible D gene TRBD2, 5 bases. Trimming removed 1 base from V and 0 bases from J, with 11 bases in between. Looked up from germline, CDR1 is MGHRA and CDR2 is YSYEKL. The CDR3 length is 16 residues. The CDR3 DNA reads TGCGCCAGCAGCCAAGCTATGTGGACTAGCACAGATACGCAGTATTTT. It translates to CASSQAMWTSTDTQYF.